One and the same sample provided the 30 T cell receptor beta chains below, sequenced in a study of T-cell reconstitution after alpha-beta-depleted transplantation in children. A library of TCRbeta sequences, prepared with unique molecular identifiers, was generated. TCRdb reprocessed the PCR reads via MiXCR and lists one record per CDR3 protein. This sample carries around 800,000 distinct CDR3 sequences, under 20% of them seen once, and the ten largest clones take roughly 5%. The material was PBMCs, mostly from graft donor cells, obtained 360 days after TCRalphabeta/CD19-depleted stem cell transplant. These receptors originate from a male patient younger than 18 who had a stem cell transplant for acute lymphoblastic leukemia, so the T cells may come from the graft donor.

This clonotype was found many times. The chain is built from TRBV28 and TRBJ1-2, with no clear D. The CDR3 spans 12 residues. V lost 5 bases and J lost 7, with 11 bases in between. CDR1 is MDHEN, CDR2 SYDVKM, per germline. CDR3 DNA: TGTGCCAGCAGTACCCAGATGGGTGGCTACACCTTC. Translation gives CASSTQMGGYTF.

This clonotype came up a few times. The rearrangement uses TRBV5-1 and TRBJ2-5; a weak D match, TRBD1 (5 bases). This CDR3 has 15 residues. With 4 bases removed from V and 1 base from J, the gap between germline ends came to 14 bases. In germline, CDR1 is SGHRS, CDR2 YFSETQ. CDR3 sequence: CASSRSGSPQETQYF. The DNA for the CDR3 is TGCGCCAGCAGCCGATCAGGGTCCCCCCAAGAGACCCAGTACTTC. The whole variable domain, filled in from reference TRBV5-1 and TRBJ2-5, reads KAGVTQTPRYLIKTRGQQVTLSCSPISGHRSVSWYQQTPGQGLQFLFEYFSETQRNKGNFPGRFSGRQFSNSRSEMNVSTLELGDSALYLCASSRSGSPQETQYFGPGTRLLVL.

This CDR3 is CATSDIGTGTDTQYF. CDR3 bases: TGTGCCACCAGTGATATCGGGACAGGCACAGATACGCAGTATTTT. The chain carries TRBV24-1 and TRBJ2-3, with 7 bases aligning to TRBD1. Germline trimming cut 3 bases from V and 1 base from J; bases unmatched to any gene: 3. Germline V lookup: CDR1 KGHDR, CDR2 SFDVKD. This CDR3 region has 15 residues.

The chain couples TRBV12-3 or TRBV12-4 to TRBJ2-7; 7 bases are shared with TRBD1. The CDR3 extends over 13 amino acids. J gave up 7 bases and V 5 bases, and 8 bases lay outside the gene matches. CDR3 bases: TGTGCCAGCAGTCCAGGGAACAGGGGTGAGCAGTACTTC. This encodes CASSPGNRGEQYF.

The chain employs TRBV10-1 and TRBJ1-5, with 10 bases matching TRBD1. The CDR3 contains 18 residues. Germline CDR1 reads WNHNN; CDR2 reads SYGVQD (reference sequence). Germline trimming cut 8 bases from V and 0 bases from J; bases unmatched to any gene: 13. The DNA of the CDR3 is TGCGCCAGCCCAAATAGACAGGGGGCAGGAGATAGCAATCAGCCCCAGCATTTT. It specifies CASPNRQGAGDSNQPQHF.

The CDR3, as DNA: TGTGCCAGCAGTTACACTGGAAGCCACGAGCAGTACTTC. This translates into CASSYTGSHEQYF. This chain joins TRBV6-6 and TRBJ2-7; D call uncertain. Germline V gives CDR1 MNHNY, CDR2 SVGAGI (reference sequence). There are 13 residues in the CDR3. V lost 2 bases and J 5 bases, leaving 10 bases between the germline ends.

V is TRBV2 and J is TRBJ2-3; the match to TRBD2 covers 11 bases. With V trimmed by 8 bases and J by 2 bases, 9 bases remained unmatched. Germline loops: CDR1 SNHLY, CDR2 FYNNEI. This CDR3 has 16 amino acids. The CDR3 nucleotides are TGTGCCAGCTCCCCCGTAGCGGGAGGGAACACAGATACGCAGTATTTT. Translating gives CASSPVAGGNTDTQYF.

The chain joins TRBV5-1 to TRBJ2-1, with a weak D call TRBD1 (6 bases). CDR3 length: 16 residues. Germline V lookup: CDR1 SGHRS, CDR2 YFSETQ. Between the trimmed V and J ends, which lost 0 bases and 2 bases, there was a span of 12 bases. The CDR3 sequence: CASSLVLGTPYNEQFF. The CDR3 DNA follows: TGCGCCAGCAGCTTGGTACTCGGGACACCCTACAATGAGCAGTTCTTC.

This chain connects TRBV6-2 or TRBV6-3 to TRBJ2-2; 9 bases line up with TRBD1. J was trimmed by 4 bases and V by 2 bases; bases with no gene match: 17. The CDR3 is 20 residues long. In germline, CDR1 is MNHEY, CDR2 SVGEGT. CDR3 sequence reads: CASSYRRVVSRTGVTGELFF. CDR3 DNA: TGTGCCAGCAGTTACCGGCGAGTGGTGTCCAGGACAGGGGTCACCGGGGAGCTGTTTTTT.

This clonotype was seen a handful of times. CDR3 loop: CASSLREPSTDTQYF. For the CDR3, the DNA is TGTGCCAGCAGCTTAAGGGAGCCTAGCACAGATACGCAGTATTTT. This chain connects TRBV13 to TRBJ2-3, with a tentative D call TRBD2 (5 bases). V lost 2 bases to trimming and J lost 0 bases, with 9 bases between them. The CDR3 spans 15 residues. Germline CDR1 reads PRHDT; CDR2 reads FYEKMQ (reference sequence).

This clonotype was detected only a few times. The gene calls are TRBV20-1 and TRBJ1-5; D not resolved. V was clipped by 6 bases and J by 3 bases, with 18 bases between them. The CDR3 is made up of 15 amino acids. From germline, CDR1 is DFQATT and CDR2 SNEGSKA (reference sequence). CDR3 nucleotide sequence: TGCAGTGCCGTCAATCAGCGGAGTCCCAATCAGCCCCAGCATTTT. Protein: CSAVNQRSPNQPQHF.

The rearrangement links TRBV7-6 to TRBJ2-4; possible D gene TRBD2, 5 bases. The V and J ends lost 4 bases and 7 bases respectively, with 11 bases between them. Germline V gene data show CDR1 as SGHVS and CDR2 as FNYEAQ. The CDR3 runs 13 residues. CDR3 nucleotides: TGTGCCAGCAGCTCGCCGGGGATTAACATTCAGTACTTC. It is translated as CASSSPGINIQYF.

This clonotype was seen repeatedly, ten times or more. The gene calls are TRBV5-1 and TRBJ2-3; 13 nucleotides align to TRBD2. The junction had 3 bases not matched to a gene; V was cut back by 4 bases and J by 7 bases. The CDR3 length is 14 residues. The germline V gene has CDR1 SGHRS and CDR2 YFSETQ. CDR3 nucleotide sequence: TGCGCCAGCAGCCCGGGACTAGCGGGGAATACGCAGTATTTT. This translates into CASSPGLAGNTQYF.

The rearrangement uses TRBV12-3 or TRBV12-4 and TRBJ2-2; 9 nucleotides line up with TRBD1. The trim removed 4 bases at V and 6 bases at J, leaving 3 bases unmatched. The CDR3 contains 14 residues. CDR3 residues: CASSSQGAPGELFF. The DNA for the CDR3 is TGTGCCAGCAGTTCACAGGGGGCTCCCGGGGAGCTGTTTTTT.

The chain combines TRBV6-5 with TRBJ2-1; a possible D gene is TRBD2 (5 bases). Trimming shortened V by 4 bases and J by 7 bases, and 17 bases separated the two germline ends. From germline, CDR1 is MNHEY and CDR2 SVGAGI. CDR3 length: 15 residues. CDR3 in amino acids: CASSWLRGGGNEQFF. As DNA, the CDR3 is TGTGCCAGCAGTTGGTTAAGAGGCGGAGGAAATGAGCAGTTCTTC.

J is TRBJ2-7 and V is TRBV20-1; 11 positions match TRBD2. V shed 5 bases and J 7 bases; nucleotides not matched to a gene: 10. Germline V lookup: CDR1 DFQATT, CDR2 SNEGSKA (reference sequence). The CDR3 extends over 14 amino acids. CDR3 sequence reads: CSAPLLAGVGEQYF. The CDR3 bases are TGCAGTGCTCCTCTACTAGCGGGAGTCGGAGAGCAGTACTTC.

This clonotype was found a few times. The chain employs TRBV14 and TRBJ2-7; D call uncertain. The CDR3 totals 15 residues. The germline gives CDR1 SGHDN, CDR2 FVKESK. The V end lost 3 bases, the J end lost 2 bases, and 14 bases lay between the germline ends. The CDR3 DNA reads as TGTGCCAGCAGCCATCTGACCAACCCCACCTACGAGCAGTACTTC. Its translation is CASSHLTNPTYEQYF.

This chain connects TRBV5-1 to TRBJ2-2, with 9 bases aligning to TRBD1. Unmatched junction bases numbered 4, after V lost 4 bases and J lost 0 bases. The CDR3 extends over 16 amino acids. Germline CDR1 reads SGHRS; CDR2 reads YFSETQ. CDR3 in amino acids: CASSVRDRANTGELFF. Written as DNA, the CDR3 is TGCGCCAGCAGCGTCCGGGACAGGGCGAACACCGGGGAGCTGTTTTTT.

This clonotype showed up just a few times. This chain uses TRBV20-1 with TRBJ2-5, with D possibly being TRBD2 (5 bases). Germline V gene lookup returns CDR1 DFQATT and CDR2 SNEGSKA (reference sequence). The CDR3 sequence is 14 residues long. The ends were cut back, 3 bases at V and 2 bases at J, with 13 bases in the middle. CDR3 coding DNA: TGCAGTGCTAGTATCGGGGTGATACAAGAGACCCAGTACTTC. This codes for CSASIGVIQETQYF.

This clonotype turned up a few times. The rearrangement joins TRBV29-1 to TRBJ2-7, with no clear D. CDR1 is SQVTM and CDR2 is ANQGSEA in the germline V gene. The CDR3 runs to 12 residues. Trimming left V 7 bases short and J 0 bases short, with 10 bases between. This chain's CDR3 is CSGRLNSYEQYF. DNA of the CDR3: TGCAGCGGCCGGCTCAACTCCTACGAGCAGTACTTC.

The chain carries TRBV5-1 and TRBJ2-7; D could derive from TRBD1 or TRBD2 (5 bases each). Trimming left V 6 bases short and J 2 bases short, with 24 bases between. The V gene's germline CDR1 is SGHRS and CDR2 YFSETQ. The CDR3 consists of 17 residues. The CDR3 bases are TGCGCCAGCATGAGGGGCCTCCCCCAGGGTCCAACCTACGAGCAGTACTTC. It is translated as CASMRGLPQGPTYEQYF.

The sample holds a few counts of this clonotype. The V gene is TRBV7-3, the J gene TRBJ2-7, with 10 nucleotides matching TRBD1. Per germline, CDR1 SGHTA and CDR2 FQGTGA. The CDR3 consists of 16 residues. Trimming took 1 base from V and 6 from J; bases not matched to a gene: 9. The CDR3 is CASSLIPLTGGGEQYF. The CDR3, as DNA: TGTGCCAGCAGCTTAATTCCCCTGACAGGGGGCGGCGAGCAGTACTTC.

This clonotype has at least ten counts. The chain employs TRBV27 and TRBJ2-7, with D perhaps matching TRBD1 (6 bases). The V end was cut by 5 bases, the J end by 6 bases, with 14 bases between. This CDR3 is 13 amino acids long. Germline loops: CDR1 MNHEY, CDR2 SMNVEV (reference sequence). DNA of the CDR3: TGTGCCAGCAGTATCCTTCCAGGGGCCGAGCAGTACTTC. Its translation is CASSILPGAEQYF.

This clonotype was recorded a few times. The rearrangement joins TRBV5-5 to TRBJ2-5; 10 bases match TRBD1. The germline V gene has CDR1 SGHKS and CDR2 YYEKEE (reference sequence). The V gene end was trimmed by 4 bases and the J gene end by 1 base; junction bases not matched to a gene: 1. The CDR3 is made up of 14 amino acids. CDR3 sequence reads: CASSGTGAQETQYF. The CDR3 nucleotides read TGTGCCAGCAGCGGGACAGGGGCCCAAGAGACCCAGTACTTC.

This clonotype was seen more than once but under ten times. The genes are TRBV5-1 and TRBJ1-6; 9 positions agree with TRBD1. This CDR3 spans 17 amino acids. The ends lost 5 bases at V and 8 bases at J; junction bases unmatched: 14. CDR1 is SGHRS, CDR2 YFSETQ, per germline. The CDR3 bases are TGCGCCAGCAGTGAACAGGGGGCGGTATATGAATATTCACCCCTCCACTTT. Translation: CASSEQGAVYEYSPLHF.

The chain has TRBV2 and TRBJ2-2, with 10 bases fitting TRBD2. CDR3 length: 17 amino acids. Germline trimming cut 2 bases from V and 6 bases from J; bases unmatched to any gene: 9. Germline values: CDR1 SNHLY, CDR2 FYNNEI. CDR3 DNA sequence: TGTGCCAGCAGTGAAATGATGCTAGCGGGAGCGGCCGGGGAGCTGTTTTTT. Amino acids: CASSEMMLAGAAGELFF.

The rearrangement joins TRBV2 to TRBJ2-6, with D tentatively TRBD1 or TRBD2 (5 bases each). This CDR3 comprises 15 residues. Germline-derived CDR1 and CDR2 are SNHLY and FYNNEI. Trimming removed 8 bases from V and 12 bases from J, with 23 bases in between. The CDR3: CASVLRGATTGVLTF. Written as DNA, the CDR3 is TGTGCCAGCGTCCTTAGAGGGGCGACCACTGGCGTCCTGACTTTC.

V and J are TRBV20-1 and TRBJ2-7, with 11 positions matching TRBD2. Per germline, CDR1 DFQATT and CDR2 SNEGSKA (reference sequence). The CDR3 sequence is 15 residues long. With 5 bases clipped from V and 1 base from J, the junction kept 7 bases outside the gene matches. The CDR3 loop reads CSAGSSGRASYEQYF. CDR3 nucleotide sequence: TGCAGTGCTGGAAGTAGCGGGAGGGCATCCTACGAGCAGTACTTC.

The chain couples TRBV12-3 or TRBV12-4 to TRBJ2-1, with 7 nucleotides matching TRBD2. The V and J ends lost 5 bases and 9 bases, in that order; junction bases with no gene match: 4. The CDR3 has 12 residues. The DNA of the CDR3 is TGTGCCAGCAGTGGGGGGGGTGTTGAGCAGTTCTTC. Translating it yields CASSGGGVEQFF.

The rearrangement uses TRBV3-1 and TRBJ1-1; 7 nucleotides align to TRBD1. The CDR3 has 13 residues. Germline CDR1 and CDR2: LGHDT and YNNKEL (reference sequence). The trim removed 6 bases at V and 11 bases at J, leaving 12 bases unmatched. CDR3 residues: CASRNTGEHLAFF. The DNA for the CDR3 is TGTGCCAGCAGGAACACAGGGGAACACTTGGCTTTCTTT.